One and the same sample provided the 32 T cell receptor beta chains below, sequenced in a study of cytomegalovirus exposure and HLA in healthy donors. PCR was performed using 60 Vbeta and 13 Jbeta primers. Here immunoSEQ multiplex PCR was the method, and the copy in TCRdb shows in-frame clones only, minus some. The sample records 200,000 or so clones, approximately 80% being singletons. What was sequenced was PBMCs. The receptors here all came from a man aged 25 to 45 in good health and CMV-seronegative.

This chain connects TRBV28 to TRBJ1-2; weak D call: TRBD1 (5 bases). The V end lost 5 bases, the J end lost 2 bases, and 12 bases lay between the germline ends. Germline loops: CDR1 MDHEN, CDR2 SYDVKM. The CDR3 has 14 residues. The chain's CDR3 is CASSLRQTNYGYTF. Written as DNA, the CDR3 is TGTGCCAGCAGTCTTCGACAGACCAACTATGGCTACACCTTC.

The rearrangement links TRBV28 to TRBJ2-5, with a weak D call TRBD2 (7 bases). CDR3 length: 14 amino acids. CDR1 and CDR2 (germline): MDHEN, SYDVKM. V lost 7 bases and J 4 bases, leaving 16 bases between the germline ends. The CDR3: CASTQRGGSETQYF. CDR3 nucleotides: TGTGCCAGCACCCAGAGGGGGGGCTCAGAGACCCAGTACTTC. Full variable domain (missing parts from reference TRBV28 and TRBJ2-5): DVKVTQSSRYLVKRTGEKVFLECVQDMDHENMFWYRQDPGLGLRLIYFSYDVKMKEKGDIPEGYSVSREKKERFSLILESASTNQTSMYLCASTQRGGSETQYFGPGTRLLVL.

The CDR3 DNA is TGTGCCAGCAGCCTAAACCAGGGTTACGAGCAGTACTTC. Encoded protein: CASSLNQGYEQYF. The J gene is TRBJ2-7, the V gene TRBV7-3; D possibly corresponds to TRBD1 (5 bases). Germline V CDR1 and CDR2: SGHTA, FQGTGA. V was trimmed by 5 bases and J by 4 bases, leaving 12 bases between them. The CDR3 has 13 residues.

V is TRBV28 and J is TRBJ1-4; D possibly corresponds to TRBD1 (5 bases). Germline CDR1 MDHEN, CDR2 SYDVKM. The CDR3 spans 16 residues. V shed 4 bases and J shed 0 bases, with 12 bases lying between them. The CDR3 protein is CASSSGHFATNEKLFF. CDR3 sequence (DNA): TGTGCCAGCAGTTCAGGACACTTTGCAACTAATGAAAAACTGTTTTTT.

This clone appeared a few times. The chain is built from TRBV5-6 and TRBJ2-1; D is perhaps TRBD2 (7 bases). Trimming cost V 0 bases and J 8 bases, with 18 bases left between them. Germline loops: CDR1 SGHDT, CDR2 YYEEEE. The CDR3 consists of 16 residues. The DNA of the CDR3 is TGTGCCAGCAGCTTGGGAGGGCGGGGGCATGCGGATGAGCAGTTCTTC. This codes for CASSLGGRGHADEQFF.

The chain recombines TRBV5-1 with TRBJ2-7, with 14 bases fitting TRBD2. The V and J ends lost 0 bases and 3 bases, in that order; junction bases with no gene match: 8. Germline V CDR1 and CDR2: SGHRS, YFSETQ. CDR3 size: 18 residues. The CDR3 coding sequence is TGCGCCAGCAGCTTGGACGGGACTAGCGGGGGCCCCGTCTACGAGCAGTACTTC. It is translated as CASSLDGTSGGPVYEQYF.

The rearrangement links TRBV10-1 to TRBJ1-2; 7 nucleotides match TRBD1. Germline V CDR1 and CDR2: WNHNN, SYGVQD (reference sequence). CDR3 size: 13 residues. Trimming cost V 2 bases and J 4 bases; bases outside gene matches: 1. The CDR3 bases are TGCGCCAGCAGTGAGGACAGGGTCTATGGCTACACCTTC. It yields the protein CASSEDRVYGYTF.

With regard to this clone: One end of the junction does not line up with germline, which may come from a read error. The rearrangement links TRBV18 to TRBJ2-7; the D gene is possibly TRBD2 (5 bases). CDR3 length: 14 amino acids. Germline CDR1 reads KGHSH; CDR2 reads LQKENI. Here the CDR3 DNA reads TGTGCCAGCTCACCACCGAGGGCAGAGTACGCGCAGTACTTC. Protein product: CASSPPRAEYAQYF.

This clone was seen more than once but under ten times. Germline is not matched at one junction end, which may reflect a read error. The J gene is TRBJ2-6, the V gene TRBV4-3; tentative D call: TRBD1 (5 bases). This CDR3 has 16 amino acids. In germline, CDR1 is LGHNA, CDR2 YSLEER. For the CDR3, the DNA is TGCGCCAGCAGCCAAGATCGGGCCACTGGGGCCAGCGTCCTGACTTTC. It encodes CASSQDRATGASVLTF.

This sequence joins TRBV9 and TRBJ2-3; TRBD1 is a possible D gene (7 bases). CDR1 SGDLS and CDR2 YYNGEE come from the germline V gene. The CDR3 spans 15 residues. The V end lost 4 bases, the J end lost 5 bases, and 17 bases lay between the germline ends. In nucleotides, the CDR3 is TGTGCCAGCAGCCCCTCCAGGGGGGCGAGAGATACGCAGTATTTT. Amino acids: CASSPSRGARDTQYF.

This chain links TRBV4-1 with TRBJ2-3, with D possibly matching TRBD2 (7 bases). The V gene lost 0 bases and the J gene lost 5 bases, with 18 bases spanning the gap. The CDR3 sequence is 17 residues long. Germline CDR1 and CDR2: MGHRA and YSYEKL. The CDR3 protein is CASSQDPSGGQIDTQYF. The DNA of the CDR3 is TGCGCCAGCAGCCAAGATCCCTCCGGGGGGCAAATAGATACGCAGTATTTT.

This rearrangement joins TRBV29-1 to TRBJ1-4; D may be TRBD1 (6 bases). The germline gives CDR1 SQVTM, CDR2 ANQGSEA. Deletions cut 3 bases from V and 7 bases from J, with 12 bases between. This CDR3 has 13 residues. The CDR3 region is CSVDKGDGEKLFF. CDR3 nucleotide sequence: TGCAGCGTTGACAAGGGGGATGGTGAAAAACTGTTTTTT.

The J gene is TRBJ1-2, the V gene TRBV19, with 8 bases lining up with TRBD1. This CDR3 contains 14 residues. The junction had 8 bases not matched to a gene; V was cut back by 5 bases and J by 6 bases. Germline-derived CDR1 and CDR2 are LNHDA and SQIVND (reference sequence). CDR3 DNA: TGTGCCAGTAGTTTCATGTCAGGGGGCCATGGCTACACCTTC. Translated: CASSFMSGGHGYTF.

The V and J genes are TRBV10-3 and TRBJ2-5; 8 positions match TRBD1. This CDR3 has 15 amino acids. V trimming: 5 bases; J trimming: 2 bases; junction bases outside the gene matches: 7. The germline CDR1 and CDR2 sequences are ENHRY and SYGVKD. CDR3: CAISTPGQGQETQYF. The CDR3 region has the DNA TGTGCCATCAGTACCCCAGGACAGGGTCAAGAGACCCAGTACTTC.

The J gene is TRBJ2-7, the V gene TRBV5-4; 8 bases agree with TRBD2. Germline CDR1 is SGHNT and CDR2 is YYREEE (reference sequence). The CDR3 is 14 residues long. V lost 0 bases to trimming and J lost 4 bases; unmatched junction nucleotides: 3. The CDR3, as DNA: TGTGCCAGCAGCTTGGCCGGGAGGGCTTACGAGCAGTACTTC. Its protein is CASSLAGRAYEQYF.

This sequence joins TRBV27 and TRBJ2-2; D possibly corresponds to TRBD1 (5 bases). This CDR3 region has 16 residues. V gave up 0 bases and J gave up 0 bases, with 8 bases separating them. Germline V gene lookup returns CDR1 MNHEY and CDR2 SMNVEV (reference sequence). CDR3 loop: CASSLSGDSNTGELFF. In DNA, the CDR3 is TGTGCCAGCAGTTTATCAGGGGATTCGAACACCGGGGAGCTGTTTTTT.

The chain links TRBV6-5 to TRBJ2-2; 8 positions match TRBD2. Germline V lookup: CDR1 MNHEY, CDR2 SVGAGI. The CDR3 extends over 15 amino acids. Unmatched junction bases numbered 10, after V lost 7 bases and J lost 6 bases. The CDR3 protein is CASTNSGGRAGELFF. As DNA, the CDR3 is TGTGCCAGCACCAACAGCGGGGGCCGGGCCGGGGAGCTGTTTTTT.

The V gene is TRBV5-1, the J gene TRBJ2-3, with 7 bases identical to TRBD1. Germline CDR1 and CDR2: SGHRS and YFSETQ. The CDR3 contains 14 residues. With 3 bases clipped from V and 4 bases from J, the junction kept 5 bases outside the gene matches. The CDR3 nucleotides read TGCGCCAGCAGCTCGAGGGGGCGGGCAGATACGCAGTATTTT. It codes for CASSSRGRADTQYF.

This clone appeared a single time. The J gene is TRBJ1-1, the V gene TRBV27; 11 nucleotides align to TRBD1. Germline CDR1 MNHEY, CDR2 SMNVEV (reference sequence). The CDR3 is 13 amino acids. V gave up 9 bases and J gave up 10 bases; unmatched junction bases: 10. CDR3 sequence reads: CASSVWDRGLAFF. In DNA, the CDR3 is TGTGCCAGTTCCGTCTGGGACAGGGGGTTAGCTTTCTTT.

The gene calls are TRBV23-1 and TRBJ2-7; the match to TRBD1 covers 7 bases. Being an ORF, TRBV23-1 has a function that is uncertain. J gave up 4 bases and V 2 bases, and 14 bases lay outside the gene matches. There are 17 residues in the CDR3. The CDR3 region is CASSQGPGKGATYEQYF. The CDR3 DNA reads TGCGCCAGCAGTCAAGGCCCAGGTAAGGGGGCGACGTACGAGCAGTACTTC.

This clone showed up just once. The chain couples TRBV29-1 to TRBJ1-1; D perhaps matches TRBD1 (5 bases). V lost 4 bases and J lost 4, with 13 bases in between. CDR3 length equals 13 residues. Per germline, CDR1 SQVTM and CDR2 ANQGSEA. Written as DNA, the CDR3 is TGCAGCGTTGGGGGTGGGGGGGGCACTGAAGCTTTCTTT. Protein: CSVGGGGGTEAFF. Full variable domain (outside the CDR3, taken from reference TRBV29-1 and TRBJ1-1): SAVISQKPSRDICQRGTSLTIQCQVDSQVTMMFWYRQQPGQSLTLIATANQGSEATYESGFVIDKFPISRPNLTFSTLTVSNMSPEDSSIYLCSVGGGGGTEAFFGQGTRLTVV.

For the CDR3, the DNA is TGCGCCAGGACCCGAGCGGATCTCTCCTACGAGCAGTACTTC. Translating it yields CARTRADLSYEQYF. The chain combines TRBV10-1 with TRBJ2-7; perhaps TRBD2 as D (5 bases). V was clipped by 9 bases and J by 0 bases, with 15 bases between them. Germline V CDR1 and CDR2: WNHNN, SYGVQD (reference sequence). The length of the CDR3 is 14 residues.

The chain links TRBV5-6 to TRBJ2-3; no firm D call. Germline values: CDR1 SGHDT, CDR2 YYEEEE. Trimming stripped 0 bases from V and 2 bases from J, with 13 bases between. The CDR3 has 16 amino acids. The CDR3 loop is CASSLGPSRSTDTQYF. Written as DNA, the CDR3 is TGTGCCAGCAGCTTGGGGCCTTCCCGCTCCACAGATACGCAGTATTTT.

This clone was seen only once. The rearrangement joins TRBV18 to TRBJ2-7; 7 bases map to TRBD2. Germline V CDR1 and CDR2: KGHSH, LQKENI. Trimming at V came to 3 bases and at J to 6 bases, leaving 5 bases not matched to a gene. The CDR3 consists of 13 residues. CDR3 sequence reads: CASSPGTNPEQYF. CDR3 DNA sequence: TGTGCCAGCTCACCTGGGACTAATCCCGAGCAGTACTTC.

The chain combines TRBV9 with TRBJ1-2, with 8 bases fitting TRBD1. The V gene's germline CDR1 is SGDLS and CDR2 YYNGEE. Trimming cost V 3 bases and J 0 bases; bases outside gene matches: 10. This CDR3 has 17 residues. The CDR3 region is CASSAQGGISANYGYTF. As DNA, the CDR3 is TGTGCCAGCAGCGCACAGGGGGGGATCTCAGCTAACTATGGCTACACCTTC.

The rearrangement links TRBV28 to TRBJ2-3; D is possibly TRBD2 (5 bases). V was shortened by 6 bases and J by 1 base, with 20 bases between the two germline ends. The CDR3 totals 17 residues. CDR1 is MDHEN and CDR2 is SYDVKM in the germline V gene. CDR3 nucleotides: TGTGCCAGCAGCCCCCCCGGACTTCGCCACGGCACAGATACGCAGTATTTT. Amino acid sequence: CASSPPGLRHGTDTQYF.

The chain joins TRBV2 to TRBJ2-7; D uncertain. Germline CDR1 reads SNHLY; CDR2 reads FYNNEI. The CDR3 runs 10 residues. V was trimmed by 8 bases and J by 3 bases, leaving 5 bases between them. CDR3: CASSGYEQYF. For the CDR3, the DNA is TGTGCCAGCTCAGGCTACGAGCAGTACTTC.

The CDR3 spells CASSLLYPDTQYF. CDR3 bases: TGTGCCAGCAGCTTACTGTATCCAGATACGCAGTATTTT. The V gene is TRBV11-2, the J gene TRBJ2-3; unclear D gene. Trimming pared 2 bases from V and 4 bases from J, leaving 7 bases between. This CDR3 comprises 13 residues. Germline values: CDR1 SGHAT, CDR2 FQNNGV.

About this clone: The junction does not match germline at one end; this may be a read error. The V gene is TRBV15, the J gene TRBJ2-6, with D perhaps TRBD1 (5 bases). Per the germline V gene, CDR1 is LNHNV and CDR2 is YYDKDF (reference sequence). This CDR3 has 16 residues. DNA of the CDR3: TGTGCCACCAGCAGAGATCAAGGCTCTGGGGCCAGCGTCCTGACTTTC. It yields the protein CATSRDQGSGASVLTF.

This clone was found a few times. V usage is TRBV7-2 and J usage is TRBJ2-7, with 12 nucleotides matching TRBD2. CDR1 and CDR2 (germline): SGHTA, FQGNSA. The ends lost 5 bases at V and 1 base at J; junction bases unmatched: 3. The CDR3 consists of 15 residues. CDR3: CASSRGLAGSYEQYF. The CDR3 coding sequence is TGTGCCAGCAGCCGAGGACTAGCGGGGTCCTACGAGCAGTACTTC. The variable domain in full, with the rest retrieved from reference TRBV7-2 and TRBJ2-7, is GAGVSQSPSNKVTEKGKDVELRCDPISGHTALYWYRQSLGQGLEFLIYFQGNSAPDKSGLPSDRFSAERTGGSVSTLTIQRTQQEDSAVYLCASSRGLAGSYEQYFGPGTRLTVT.

The genes are TRBV2 and TRBJ1-4; 11 bases align to TRBD1. The CDR3 is made up of 18 amino acids. Germline-derived CDR1 and CDR2 are SNHLY and FYNNEI. Unmatched junction bases numbered 15, after V lost 6 bases and J lost 6 bases. The CDR3 DNA reads TGTGCCAGCAGGGACCGGGACAGGGGGATCGGTCCCTATGAAAAACTGTTTTTT. It encodes CASRDRDRGIGPYEKLFF.

CDR3 amino acids: CASSITGAGGYTEAFF. For the CDR3, the DNA is TGTGCCAGTAGTATCACTGGAGCAGGGGGCTACACTGAAGCTTTCTTT. The chain carries TRBV19 and TRBJ1-1; 8 positions agree with TRBD1. V dropped 3 bases and J dropped 3; count of bases not matched to a gene: 9. CDR3 size: 16 residues. Germline assignment: CDR1 LNHDA and CDR2 SQIVND (reference sequence). Together with reference TRBV19 and TRBJ1-1, the CDR3 gives the full variable domain: DGGITQSPKYLFRKEGQNVTLSCEQNLNHDAMYWYRQDPGQGLRLIYYSQIVNDFQKGDIAEGYSVSREKKESFPLTVTSAQKNPTAFYLCASSITGAGGYTEAFFGQGTRLTVV.